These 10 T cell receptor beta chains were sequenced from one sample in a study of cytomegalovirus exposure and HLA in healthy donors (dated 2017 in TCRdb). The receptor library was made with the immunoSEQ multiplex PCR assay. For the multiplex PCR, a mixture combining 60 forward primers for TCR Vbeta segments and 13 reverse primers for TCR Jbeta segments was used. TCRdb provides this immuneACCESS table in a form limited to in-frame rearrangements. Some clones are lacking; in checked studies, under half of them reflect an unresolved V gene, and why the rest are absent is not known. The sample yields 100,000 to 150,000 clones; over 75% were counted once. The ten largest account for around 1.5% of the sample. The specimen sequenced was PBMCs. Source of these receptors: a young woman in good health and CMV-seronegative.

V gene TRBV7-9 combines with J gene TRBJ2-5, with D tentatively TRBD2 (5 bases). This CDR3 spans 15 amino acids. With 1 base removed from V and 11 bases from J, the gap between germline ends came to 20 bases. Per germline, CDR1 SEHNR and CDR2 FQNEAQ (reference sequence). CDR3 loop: CASSLVGRSGYEQYF. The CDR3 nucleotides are TGTGCCAGCAGCTTAGTAGGCCGGTCGGGATATGAGCAGTACTTC.

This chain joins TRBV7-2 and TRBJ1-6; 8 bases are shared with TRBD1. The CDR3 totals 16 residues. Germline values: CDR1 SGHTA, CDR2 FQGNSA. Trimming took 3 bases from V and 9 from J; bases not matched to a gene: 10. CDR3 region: CASSLRTGFDGSPLHF. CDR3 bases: TGTGCCAGCAGCTTGAGGACAGGGTTTGACGGTTCACCCCTCCACTTT.

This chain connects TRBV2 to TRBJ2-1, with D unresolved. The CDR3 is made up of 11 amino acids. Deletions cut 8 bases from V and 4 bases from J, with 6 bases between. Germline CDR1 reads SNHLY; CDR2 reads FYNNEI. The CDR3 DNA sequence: TGTGCCAGCGTTTATTACAATGAGCAGTTCTTC. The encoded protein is CASVYYNEQFF.

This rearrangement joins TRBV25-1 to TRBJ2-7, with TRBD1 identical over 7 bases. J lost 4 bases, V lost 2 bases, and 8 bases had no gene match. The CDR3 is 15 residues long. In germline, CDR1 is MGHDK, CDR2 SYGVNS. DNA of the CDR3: TGTGCCAGCAGTGAACCCTCGACAGGGAAGTACGAGCAGTACTTC. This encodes CASSEPSTGKYEQYF.

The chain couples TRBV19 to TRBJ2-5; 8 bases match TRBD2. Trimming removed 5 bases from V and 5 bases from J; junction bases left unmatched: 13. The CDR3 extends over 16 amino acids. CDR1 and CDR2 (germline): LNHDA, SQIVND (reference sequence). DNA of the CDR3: TGTGCCAGTAGTCATTGGACCAGCGGGAGATCGGAGACCCAGTACTTC. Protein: CASSHWTSGRSETQYF.

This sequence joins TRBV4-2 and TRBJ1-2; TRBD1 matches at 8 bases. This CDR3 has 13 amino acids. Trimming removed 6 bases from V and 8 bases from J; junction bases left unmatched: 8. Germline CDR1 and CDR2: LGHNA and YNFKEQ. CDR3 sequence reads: CASSKETGGGYTF. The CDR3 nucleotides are TGTGCCAGCAGTAAAGAAACAGGGGGGGGCTACACCTTC.

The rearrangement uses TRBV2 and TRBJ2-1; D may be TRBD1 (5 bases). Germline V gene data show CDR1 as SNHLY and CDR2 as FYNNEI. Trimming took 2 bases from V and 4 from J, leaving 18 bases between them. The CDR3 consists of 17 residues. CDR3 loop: CASSEFDPRAQYNEQFF. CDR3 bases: TGTGCCAGCAGTGAATTTGACCCCAGGGCCCAATACAATGAGCAGTTCTTC. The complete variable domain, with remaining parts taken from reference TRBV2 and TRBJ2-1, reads EPEVTQTPSHQVTQMGQEVILRCVPISNHLYFYWYRQILGQKVEFLVSFYNNEISEKSEIFDDQFSVERPDGSNFTLKIRSTKLEDSAMYFCASSEFDPRAQYNEQFFGPGTRLTVL.

In DNA form, the CDR3 reads TGTGCCAGCAGCTTAGGGGGCCGGAAGTCTGAAGCTTTCTTT. It specifies CASSLGGRKSEAFF. This chain links TRBV11-2 with TRBJ1-1; a possible D gene is TRBD1 (5 bases). CDR1 and CDR2 (germline): SGHAT, FQNNGV. Trimming cost V 1 base and J 6 bases, with 12 bases left between them. This CDR3 contains 14 residues.

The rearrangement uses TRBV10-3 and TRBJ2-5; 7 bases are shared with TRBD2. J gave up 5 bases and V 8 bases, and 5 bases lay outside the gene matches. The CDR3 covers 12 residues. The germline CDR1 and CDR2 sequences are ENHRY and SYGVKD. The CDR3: CAIGGSGETQYF. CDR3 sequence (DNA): TGTGCCATCGGCGGGAGCGGGGAGACCCAGTACTTC.

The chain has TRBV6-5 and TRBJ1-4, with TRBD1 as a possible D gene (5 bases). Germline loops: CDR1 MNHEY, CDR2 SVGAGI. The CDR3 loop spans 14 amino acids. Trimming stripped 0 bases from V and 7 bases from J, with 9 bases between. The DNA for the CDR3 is TGTGCCAGCAGTTACTCTGCCCAGGGTGAAAAACTGTTTTTT. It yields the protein CASSYSAQGEKLFF.